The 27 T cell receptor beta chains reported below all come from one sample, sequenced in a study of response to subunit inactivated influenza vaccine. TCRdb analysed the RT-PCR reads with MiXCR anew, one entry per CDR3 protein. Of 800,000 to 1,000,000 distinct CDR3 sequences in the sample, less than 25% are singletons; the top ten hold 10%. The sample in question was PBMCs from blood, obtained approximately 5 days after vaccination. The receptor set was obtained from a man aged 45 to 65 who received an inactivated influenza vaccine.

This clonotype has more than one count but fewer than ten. CDR3 sequence: CASSSYRADEKLFF. As DNA, the CDR3 is TGTGCCAGCAGCTCTTACAGGGCGGACGAAAAACTGTTTTTT. The chain combines TRBV7-6 with TRBJ1-4; TRBD1 might be the D (6 bases). The CDR3 has 14 amino acids. Per the germline V gene, CDR1 is SGHVS and CDR2 is FNYEAQ. The V gene lost 4 bases and the J gene lost 8 bases, with 14 bases spanning the gap.

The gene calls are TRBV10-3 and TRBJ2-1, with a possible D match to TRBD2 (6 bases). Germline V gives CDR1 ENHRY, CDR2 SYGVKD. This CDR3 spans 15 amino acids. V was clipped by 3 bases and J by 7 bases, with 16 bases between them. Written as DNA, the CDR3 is TGTGCCATCAGTGACTGGCAGGGAGGTCGAAATGAGCAGTTCTTC. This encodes CAISDWQGGRNEQFF.

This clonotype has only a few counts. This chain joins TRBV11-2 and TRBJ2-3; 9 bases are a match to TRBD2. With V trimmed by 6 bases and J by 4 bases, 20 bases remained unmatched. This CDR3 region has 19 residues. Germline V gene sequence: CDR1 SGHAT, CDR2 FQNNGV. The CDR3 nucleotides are TGTGCCAGCAGACCCGCGGGATGGCGGGAGGGCCTTAGTGCAGATACGCAGTATTTT. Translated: CASRPAGWREGLSADTQYF.

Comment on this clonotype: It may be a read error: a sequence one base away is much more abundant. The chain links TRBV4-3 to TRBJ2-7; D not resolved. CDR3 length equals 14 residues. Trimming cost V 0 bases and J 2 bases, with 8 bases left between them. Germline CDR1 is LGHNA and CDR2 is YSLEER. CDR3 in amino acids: CASSQDTETYEQYF. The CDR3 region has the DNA TGCGCCAGCAGCCAAGATACCGAAACCTACGAGCAGTACTTC.

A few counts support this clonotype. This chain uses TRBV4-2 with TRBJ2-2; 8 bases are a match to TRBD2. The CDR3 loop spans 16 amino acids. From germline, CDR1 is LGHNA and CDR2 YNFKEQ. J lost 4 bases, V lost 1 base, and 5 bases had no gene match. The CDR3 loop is CASSQVNGGATGELFF. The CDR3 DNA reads TGTGCCAGCAGCCAAGTTAACGGGGGGGCCACCGGGGAGCTGTTTTTT.

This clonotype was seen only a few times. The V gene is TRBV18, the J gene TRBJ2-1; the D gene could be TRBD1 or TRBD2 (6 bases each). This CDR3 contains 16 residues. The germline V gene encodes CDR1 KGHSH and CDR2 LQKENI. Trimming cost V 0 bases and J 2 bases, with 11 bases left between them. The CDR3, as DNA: TGTGCCAGCTCACCACCGGGGGGCATGACCTACAATGAGCAGTTCTTC. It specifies CASSPPGGMTYNEQFF.

The CDR3 region is CASSGIWLNTEAFF. CDR3 DNA sequence: TGTGCCAGCAGTGGGATATGGTTGAACACTGAAGCTTTCTTT. This sequence joins TRBV6-2 or TRBV6-3 and TRBJ1-1; D is uncertain. The V gene lost 5 bases and the J gene lost 0 bases, with 10 bases spanning the gap. Looked up from germline, CDR1 is MNHEY and CDR2 is SVGEGT. The CDR3 runs 14 residues.

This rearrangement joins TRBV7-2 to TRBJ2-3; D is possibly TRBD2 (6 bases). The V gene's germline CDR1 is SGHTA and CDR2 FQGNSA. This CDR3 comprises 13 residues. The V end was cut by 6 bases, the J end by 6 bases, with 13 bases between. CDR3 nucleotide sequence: TGTGCCAGCAGTTACCAGGGAGGCGATACGCAGTATTTT. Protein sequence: CASSYQGGDTQYF.

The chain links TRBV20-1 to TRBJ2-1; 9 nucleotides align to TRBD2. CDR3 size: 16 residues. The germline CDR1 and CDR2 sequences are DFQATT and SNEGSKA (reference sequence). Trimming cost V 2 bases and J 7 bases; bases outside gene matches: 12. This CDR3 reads CSARKGGGGASNEQFF. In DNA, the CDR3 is TGCAGTGCTAGAAAAGGGGGCGGGGGGGCCTCAAATGAGCAGTTCTTC.

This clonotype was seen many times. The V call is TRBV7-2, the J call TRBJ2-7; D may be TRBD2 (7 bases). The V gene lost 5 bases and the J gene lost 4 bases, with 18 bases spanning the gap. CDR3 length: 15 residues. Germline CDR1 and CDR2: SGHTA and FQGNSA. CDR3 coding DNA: TGTGCCAGCAGCGCCCGAGGGGGGGGCCCTTACGAGCAGTACTTC. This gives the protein CASSARGGGPYEQYF.

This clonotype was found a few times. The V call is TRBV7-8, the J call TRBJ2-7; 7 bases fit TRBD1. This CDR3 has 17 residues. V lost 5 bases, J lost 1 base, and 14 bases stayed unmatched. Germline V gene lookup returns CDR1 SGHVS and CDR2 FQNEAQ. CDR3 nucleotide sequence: TGTGCCAGCAGCGACCTTCGACAGGGAGTGCTATCCTACGAGCAGTACTTC. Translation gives CASSDLRQGVLSYEQYF.

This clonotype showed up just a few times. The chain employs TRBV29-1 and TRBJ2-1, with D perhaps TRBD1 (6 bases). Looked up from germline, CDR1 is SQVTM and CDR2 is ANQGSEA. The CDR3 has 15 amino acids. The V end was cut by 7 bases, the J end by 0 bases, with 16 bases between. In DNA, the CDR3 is TGCAGCGCCCAGGGGTTTGGGGGCTCCTACAATGAGCAGTTCTTC. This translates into CSAQGFGGSYNEQFF.

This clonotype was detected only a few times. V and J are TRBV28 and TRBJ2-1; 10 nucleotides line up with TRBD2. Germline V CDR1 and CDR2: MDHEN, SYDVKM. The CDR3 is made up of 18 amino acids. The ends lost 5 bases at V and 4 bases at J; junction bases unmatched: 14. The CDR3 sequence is CASSLNTYTSGAYNEQFF. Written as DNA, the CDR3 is TGTGCCAGCAGTCTAAACACTTATACTAGCGGGGCTTACAATGAGCAGTTCTTC.

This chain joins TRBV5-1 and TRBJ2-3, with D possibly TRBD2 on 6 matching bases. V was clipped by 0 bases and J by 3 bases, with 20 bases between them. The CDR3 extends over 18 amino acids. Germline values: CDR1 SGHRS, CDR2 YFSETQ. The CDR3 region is CASSLGGIGGVGTDTQYF. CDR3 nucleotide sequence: TGCGCCAGCAGCTTGGGAGGGATCGGAGGGGTTGGAACAGATACGCAGTATTTT.

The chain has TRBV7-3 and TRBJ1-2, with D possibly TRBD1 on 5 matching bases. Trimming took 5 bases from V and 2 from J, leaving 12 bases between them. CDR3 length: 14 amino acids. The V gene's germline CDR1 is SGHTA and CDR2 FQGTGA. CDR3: CASSPLAGNYGYTF. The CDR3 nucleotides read TGTGCCAGCAGCCCACTTGCAGGGAACTATGGCTACACCTTC. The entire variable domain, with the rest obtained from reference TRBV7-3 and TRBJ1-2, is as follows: GAGVSQTPSNKVTEKGKYVELRCDPISGHTALYWYRQSLGQGPEFLIYFQGTGAADDSGLPNDRFFAVRPEGSVSTLKIQRTERGDSAVYLCASSPLAGNYGYTFGSGTRLTVV.

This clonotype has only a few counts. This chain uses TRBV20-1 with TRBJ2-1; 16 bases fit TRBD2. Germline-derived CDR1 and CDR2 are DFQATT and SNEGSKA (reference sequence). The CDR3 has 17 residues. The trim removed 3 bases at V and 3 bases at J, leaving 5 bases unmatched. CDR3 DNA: TGCAGTGCTAGGGGGACTAGCGGGGGGGCTAGCTACAATGAGCAGTTCTTC. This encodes CSARGTSGGASYNEQFF.

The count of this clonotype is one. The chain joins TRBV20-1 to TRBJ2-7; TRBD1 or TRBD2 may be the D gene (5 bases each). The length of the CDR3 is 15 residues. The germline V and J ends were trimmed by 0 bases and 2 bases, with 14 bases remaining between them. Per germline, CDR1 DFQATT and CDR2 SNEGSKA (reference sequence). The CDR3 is CSARDLRGVAYEQYF. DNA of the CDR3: TGCAGTGCTAGAGATCTACGAGGGGTGGCCTACGAGCAGTACTTC.

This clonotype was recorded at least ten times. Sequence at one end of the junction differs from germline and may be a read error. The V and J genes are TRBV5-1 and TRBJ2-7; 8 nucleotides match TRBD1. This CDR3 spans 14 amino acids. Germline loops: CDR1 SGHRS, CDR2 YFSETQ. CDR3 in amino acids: CASSLGRGPYEQYF. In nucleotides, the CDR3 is TGTGCCAGCAGTTTGGGCAGGGGGCCCTACGAGCAGTACTTC.

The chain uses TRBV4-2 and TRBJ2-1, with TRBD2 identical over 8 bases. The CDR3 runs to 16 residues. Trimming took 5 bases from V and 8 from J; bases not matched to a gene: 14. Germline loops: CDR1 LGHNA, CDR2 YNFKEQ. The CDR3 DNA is TGTGCCAGCAGCTACCGGGGGAGCGGGGGAGTCGATGAGCAGTTCTTC. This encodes CASSYRGSGGVDEQFF.

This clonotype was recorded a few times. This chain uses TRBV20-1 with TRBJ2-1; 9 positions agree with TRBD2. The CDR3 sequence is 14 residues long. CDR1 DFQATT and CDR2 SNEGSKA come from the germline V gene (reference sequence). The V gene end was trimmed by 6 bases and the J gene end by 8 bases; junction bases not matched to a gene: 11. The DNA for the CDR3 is TGCAGTGCCACCGGATTGGCGGGAGGGTATGAGCAGTTCTTC. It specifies CSATGLAGGYEQFF.

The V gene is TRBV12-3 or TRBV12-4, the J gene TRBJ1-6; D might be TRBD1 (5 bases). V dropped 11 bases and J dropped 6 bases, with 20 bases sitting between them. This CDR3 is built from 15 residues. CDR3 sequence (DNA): TGTGCCTCCCGGCGGGGGGGACTGCTTAATTCACCCCTCCACTTT. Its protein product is CASRRGGLLNSPLHF.

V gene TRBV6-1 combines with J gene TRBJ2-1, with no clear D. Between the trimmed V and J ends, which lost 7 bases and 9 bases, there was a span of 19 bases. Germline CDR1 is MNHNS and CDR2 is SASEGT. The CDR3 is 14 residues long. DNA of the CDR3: TGTGCCAGCACCCCTGGCCCCTCTCAGAGTGAGCAGTTCTTC. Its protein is CASTPGPSQSEQFF.

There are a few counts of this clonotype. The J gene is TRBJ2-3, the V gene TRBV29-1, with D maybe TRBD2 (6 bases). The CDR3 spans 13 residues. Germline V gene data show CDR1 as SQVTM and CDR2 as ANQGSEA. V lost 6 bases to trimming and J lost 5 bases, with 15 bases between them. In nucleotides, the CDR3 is TGCAGCGTCGCGAAAACTAGCCGAGATACGCAGTATTTT. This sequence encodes CSVAKTSRDTQYF.

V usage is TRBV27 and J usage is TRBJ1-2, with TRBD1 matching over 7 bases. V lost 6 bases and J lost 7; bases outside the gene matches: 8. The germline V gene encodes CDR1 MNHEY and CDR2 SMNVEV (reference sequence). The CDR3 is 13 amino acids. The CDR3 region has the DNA TGTGCCAGCAGGGCACAGGGGATGGGTGGCTACACCTTC. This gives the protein CASRAQGMGGYTF.

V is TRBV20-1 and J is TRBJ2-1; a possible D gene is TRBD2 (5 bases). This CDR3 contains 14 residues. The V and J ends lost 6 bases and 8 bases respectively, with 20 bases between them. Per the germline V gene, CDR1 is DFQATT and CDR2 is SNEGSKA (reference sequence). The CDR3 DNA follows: TGCAGTGCCAACCGAGGGTACGATAGAGATGAGCAGTTCTTC. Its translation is CSANRGYDRDEQFF.

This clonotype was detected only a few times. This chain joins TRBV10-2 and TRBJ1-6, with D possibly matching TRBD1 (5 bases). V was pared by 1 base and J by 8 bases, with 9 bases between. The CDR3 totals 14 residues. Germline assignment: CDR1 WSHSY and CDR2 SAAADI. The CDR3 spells CASSEFKGYSPLHF. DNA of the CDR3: TGCGCCAGCAGTGAGTTCAAGGGGTATTCACCCCTCCACTTT.

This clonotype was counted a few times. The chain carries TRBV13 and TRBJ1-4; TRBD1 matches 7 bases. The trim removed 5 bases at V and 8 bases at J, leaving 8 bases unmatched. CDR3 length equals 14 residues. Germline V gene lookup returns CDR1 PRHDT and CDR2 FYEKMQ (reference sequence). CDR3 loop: CASSTTGVNEKLFF. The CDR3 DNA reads TGTGCCAGCAGCACCACAGGGGTCAACGAAAAACTGTTTTTT.